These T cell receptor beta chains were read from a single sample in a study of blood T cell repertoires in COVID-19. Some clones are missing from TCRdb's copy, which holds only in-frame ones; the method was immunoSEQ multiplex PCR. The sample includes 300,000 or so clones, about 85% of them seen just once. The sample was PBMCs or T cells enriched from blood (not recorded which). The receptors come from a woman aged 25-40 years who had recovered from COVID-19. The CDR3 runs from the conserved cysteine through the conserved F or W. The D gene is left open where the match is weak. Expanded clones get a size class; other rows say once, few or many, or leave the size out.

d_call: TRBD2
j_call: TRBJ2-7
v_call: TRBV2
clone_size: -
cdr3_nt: TGTGCCAGCAGGGTGACTAGCGGGGGAACCTACGAGCAGTACTTC
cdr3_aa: CASRVTSGGTYEQYF

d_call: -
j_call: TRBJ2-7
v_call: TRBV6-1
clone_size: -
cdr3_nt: TGTGCCAGCAGTGAATTGGCCCAGGGCCCCTACGAGCAGTACTTC
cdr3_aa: CASSELAQGPYEQYF

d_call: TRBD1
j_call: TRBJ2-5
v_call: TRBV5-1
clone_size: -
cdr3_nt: TGCGCCAGCAGCTGGGACAGTGAAGAGACCCAGTACTTC
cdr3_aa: CASSWDSEETQYF

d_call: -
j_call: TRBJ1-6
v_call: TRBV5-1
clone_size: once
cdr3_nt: TGCGCCAGCAGCTTGGACCGGACAAGGAGCTCCTATAATTCACCCCTCCACTTT
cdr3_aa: CASSLDRTRSSYNSPLHF

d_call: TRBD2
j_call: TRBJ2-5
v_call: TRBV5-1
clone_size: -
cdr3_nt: TGCGCCAGCAGCTTCGGTCGGGGCGGGAGGTACCAAGAGACCCAGTACTTC
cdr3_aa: CASSFGRGGRYQETQYF

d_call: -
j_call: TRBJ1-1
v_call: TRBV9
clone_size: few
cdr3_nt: TGTGCCAGCAGCATTCAGGGGAACACTGAAGCTTTCTTT
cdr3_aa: CASSIQGNTEAFF

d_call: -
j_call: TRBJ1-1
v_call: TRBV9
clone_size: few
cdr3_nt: TGTGCCAGCAGCGTAGGGTGGACAGCCCTCCAAGGGACTGAAGCTTTCTTT
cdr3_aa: CASSVGWTALQGTEAFF

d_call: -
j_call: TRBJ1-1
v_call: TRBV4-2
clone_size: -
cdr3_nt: TGTGCCAGCAGCCAAGATGGGCAGGGAGGAACTGAAGCTTTCTTT
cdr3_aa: CASSQDGQGGTEAFF

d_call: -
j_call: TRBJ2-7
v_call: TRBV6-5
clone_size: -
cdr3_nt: TGTGCCAGCAGTTCGTCCGGGACACAAACCTACGAGCAGTACTTC
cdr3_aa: CASSSSGTQTYEQYF

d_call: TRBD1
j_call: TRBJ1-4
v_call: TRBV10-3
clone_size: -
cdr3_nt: TGTGCCATCAGTGACCCCCCGGGACAGGGGGCTTATGAAAAACTGTTTTTT
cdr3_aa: CAISDPPGQGAYEKLFF

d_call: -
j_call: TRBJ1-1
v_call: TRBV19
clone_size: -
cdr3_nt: TGTGCCAGCCGTTCGAACACTGAAGCTTTCTTT
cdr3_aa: CASRSNTEAFF

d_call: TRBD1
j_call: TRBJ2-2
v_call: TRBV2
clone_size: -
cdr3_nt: TGTGCCAGCAGTGAACCCCTCCGGGACAGGGGGCGCACCGGGGAGCTGTTTTTT
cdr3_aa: CASSEPLRDRGRTGELFF

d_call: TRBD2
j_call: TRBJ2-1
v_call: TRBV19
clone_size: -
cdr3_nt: TGTGCCAGTAGTTTGACTAGCGGGGGGGCCAATGAGCAGTTCTTC
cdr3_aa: CASSLTSGGANEQFF

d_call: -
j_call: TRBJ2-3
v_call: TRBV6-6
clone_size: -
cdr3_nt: TGTGCCAGCAGTTACCTCAGGGCAGATACGCAGTATTTT
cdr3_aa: CASSYLRADTQYF

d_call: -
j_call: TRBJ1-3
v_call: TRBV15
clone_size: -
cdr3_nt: TGTGCCACCAGCAGCAGTGGAAACACCATATATTTT
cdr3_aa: CATSSSGNTIYF

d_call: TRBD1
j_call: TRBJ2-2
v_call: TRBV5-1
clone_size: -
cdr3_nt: TGCGCCAGCAGCTTGGGGACAGGGGTTTTCGGGGAGCTGTTTTTT
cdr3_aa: CASSLGTGVFGELFF

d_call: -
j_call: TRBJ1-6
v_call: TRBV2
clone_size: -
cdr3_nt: TGTGCCAGCAGCATGACTAGCAGTAATTCACCCCTCCACTTT
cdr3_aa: CASSMTSSNSPLHF

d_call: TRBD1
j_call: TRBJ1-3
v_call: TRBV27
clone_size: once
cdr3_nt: TGTGCCAGCAGTTCACAGGGGGCTCTGAGAAACACCATATATTTT
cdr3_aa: CASSSQGALRNTIYF

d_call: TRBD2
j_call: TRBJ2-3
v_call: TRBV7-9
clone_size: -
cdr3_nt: TGTGCCAGCAGCTCGGGCGGGGGTTCAGATACGCAGTATTTT
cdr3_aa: CASSSGGGSDTQYF

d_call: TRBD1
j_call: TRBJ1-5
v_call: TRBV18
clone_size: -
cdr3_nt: TGTGCCAGCTCACCCGGGACAGGGGGAGGGCCCCAGCATTTT
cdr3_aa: CASSPGTGGGPQHF

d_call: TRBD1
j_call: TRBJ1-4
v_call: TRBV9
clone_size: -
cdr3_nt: TGTGCCATCGAACCGGGACAGAAACTGTTTTTT
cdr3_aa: CAIEPGQKLFF

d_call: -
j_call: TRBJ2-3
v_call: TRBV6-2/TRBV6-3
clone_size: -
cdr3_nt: TGTGCCAGCAGCACCCGAGAGGAGCCGGATACGCAGTATTTT
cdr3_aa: CASSTREEPDTQYF

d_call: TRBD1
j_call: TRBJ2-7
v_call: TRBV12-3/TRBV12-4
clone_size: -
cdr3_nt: TGTGCCAGCAGGCGGACAGGGTCGGGTGAGCAGTACTTC
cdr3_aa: CASRRTGSGEQYF

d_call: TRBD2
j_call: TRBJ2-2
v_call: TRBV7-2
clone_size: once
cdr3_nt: TGTGCCAGCAGCTTAGCGTTTAGCGGGGGAACTACCGGGGAGCTGTTTTTT
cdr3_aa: CASSLAFSGGTTGELFF

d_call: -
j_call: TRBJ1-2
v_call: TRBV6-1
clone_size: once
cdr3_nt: TGTGCCAGCAGTGACAGGGCCGGCTACACCTTC
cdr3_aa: CASSDRAGYTF

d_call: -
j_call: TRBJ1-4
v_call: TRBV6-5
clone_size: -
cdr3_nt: TGTGCCAGCAGTTACTCGAACGGAGGAGGAGGAAAACTGTTTTTT
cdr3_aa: CASSYSNGGGGKLFF

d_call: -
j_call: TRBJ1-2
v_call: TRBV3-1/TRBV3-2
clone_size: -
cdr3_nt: TGTGCCAGCAGCCAAGTCATGTTCGGGGGAGGCTATGGCTACACCTTC
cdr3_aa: CASSQVMFGGGYGYTF

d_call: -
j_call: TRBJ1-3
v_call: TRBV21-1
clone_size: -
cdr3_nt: TGTGCCAGCAGACCAAGGGGTCCGAGCTCTGGAAACACCATATATTTT
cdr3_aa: CASRPRGPSSGNTIYF

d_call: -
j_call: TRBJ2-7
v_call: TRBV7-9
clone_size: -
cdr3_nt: TGTGCCAGCAGCCGTACAGGGACCTACGAGCAGTACTTC
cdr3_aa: CASSRTGTYEQYF

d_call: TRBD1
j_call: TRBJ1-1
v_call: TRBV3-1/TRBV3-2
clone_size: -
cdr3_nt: TGTGCCAGCAGCCTCCAGGGGACAGGGGGAATCGGCACTGAAGCTTTCTTT
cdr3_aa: CASSLQGTGGIGTEAFF